This TCR beta chain was captured in a study of CD8 T cells in Susac syndrome. Study in general: Clinically active disease was present in six of the sequenced Susac syndrome patients. Roughly 8 of these patients were in remission. Study outcomes and limitations: The study identified roughly seventeen and five Susac-specific public clones in total CD8+ and CD8+ TEMRA repertoires.

On this clonotype: Its antigen is not identified.

Random hexamers served to reverse transcribe roughly 0.45 to 1 ug RNA. Amplification of TCR beta CDR3 used immunoSEQ multiplex PCR across 54 Vbeta and 13 Jbeta. MiXCR was run by TCRdb on the immunoSEQ multiplex PCR reads, yielding one entry per CDR3 protein. This sample yields about 110,000 distinct CDR3 sequences, of which 94% are seen a single time; 0.41% belongs to the top ten. The CDR3 contains 15 residues. Per the germline V gene, CDR1 is SGDLS and CDR2 is YYNGEE. The V and J ends lost 4 bases and 1 base respectively, with 11 bases between them. CD8+ and CD4+ T cells from blood underwent TCR beta sequencing, which was carried out in a high-throughput format.

The receptor comes from a human donor with Susac syndrome. Sequencing was done on a sample of CD8+ T cells from PBMCs. The gene calls are TRBV9 and TRBJ2-2; D might be TRBD1 or TRBD2, each matching 6 bases. CDR3 amino acids: CASSTAGQNTGELFF. The CDR3 DNA reads TGTGCCAGCAGCACCGCGGGACAGAACACCGGGGAGCTGTTTTTT.